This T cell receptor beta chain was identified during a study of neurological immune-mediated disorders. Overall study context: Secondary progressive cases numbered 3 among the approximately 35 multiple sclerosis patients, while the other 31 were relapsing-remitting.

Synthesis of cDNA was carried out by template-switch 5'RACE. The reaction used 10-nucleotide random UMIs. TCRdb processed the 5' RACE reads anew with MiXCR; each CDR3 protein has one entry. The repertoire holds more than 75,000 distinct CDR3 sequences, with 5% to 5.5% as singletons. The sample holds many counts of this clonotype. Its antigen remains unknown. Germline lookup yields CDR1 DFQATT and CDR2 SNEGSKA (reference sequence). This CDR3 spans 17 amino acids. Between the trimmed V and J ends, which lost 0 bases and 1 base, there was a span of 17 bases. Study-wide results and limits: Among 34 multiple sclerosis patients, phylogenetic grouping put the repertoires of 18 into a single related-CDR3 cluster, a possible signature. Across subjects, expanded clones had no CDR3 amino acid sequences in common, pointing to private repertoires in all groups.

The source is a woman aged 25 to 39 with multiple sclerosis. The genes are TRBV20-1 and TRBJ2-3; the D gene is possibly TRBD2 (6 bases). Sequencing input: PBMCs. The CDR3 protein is CSARDGGGFYGTDTQYF. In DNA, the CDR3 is TGCAGTGCTAGAGATGGTGGAGGGTTCTATGGCACAGATACGCAGTATTTT.